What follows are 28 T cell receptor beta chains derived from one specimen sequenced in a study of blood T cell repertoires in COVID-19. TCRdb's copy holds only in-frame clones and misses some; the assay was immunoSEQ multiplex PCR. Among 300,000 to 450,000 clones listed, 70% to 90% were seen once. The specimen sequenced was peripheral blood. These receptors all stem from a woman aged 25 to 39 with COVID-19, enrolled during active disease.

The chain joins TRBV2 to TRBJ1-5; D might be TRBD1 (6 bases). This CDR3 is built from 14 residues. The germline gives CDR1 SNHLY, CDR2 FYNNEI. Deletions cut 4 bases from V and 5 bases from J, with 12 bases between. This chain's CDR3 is CASSVGGADQPQHF. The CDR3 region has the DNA TGTGCCAGCAGTGTGGGGGGGGCAGATCAGCCCCAGCATTTT.

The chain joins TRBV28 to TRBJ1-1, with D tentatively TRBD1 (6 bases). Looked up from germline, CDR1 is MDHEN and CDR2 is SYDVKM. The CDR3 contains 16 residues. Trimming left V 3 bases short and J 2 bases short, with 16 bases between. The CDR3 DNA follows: TGTGCCAGCAGTTTTGAGACCCACAGGGAAAACACTGAAGCTTTCTTT. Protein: CASSFETHRENTEAFF.

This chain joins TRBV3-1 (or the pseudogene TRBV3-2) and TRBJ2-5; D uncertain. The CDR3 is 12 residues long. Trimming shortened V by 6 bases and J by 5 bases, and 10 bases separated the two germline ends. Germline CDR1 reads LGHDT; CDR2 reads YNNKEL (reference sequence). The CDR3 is CASSPFGETQYF. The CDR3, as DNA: TGTGCCAGCAGTCCCTTCGGGGAGACCCAGTACTTC.

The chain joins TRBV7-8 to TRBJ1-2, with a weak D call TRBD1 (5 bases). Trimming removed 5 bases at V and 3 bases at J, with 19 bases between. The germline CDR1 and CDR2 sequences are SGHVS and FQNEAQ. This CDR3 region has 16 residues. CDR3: CASSTRDSPGYYGYTF. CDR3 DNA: TGTGCCAGCAGCACCCGGGACTCCCCAGGCTACTATGGCTACACCTTC.

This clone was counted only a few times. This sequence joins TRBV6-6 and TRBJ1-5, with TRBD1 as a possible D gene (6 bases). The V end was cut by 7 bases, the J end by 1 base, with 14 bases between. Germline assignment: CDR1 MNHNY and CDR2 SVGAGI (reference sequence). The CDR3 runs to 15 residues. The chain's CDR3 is CASNSGTPSNQPQHF. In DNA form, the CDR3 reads TGTGCCAGCAATTCCGGGACACCCAGCAATCAGCCCCAGCATTTT.

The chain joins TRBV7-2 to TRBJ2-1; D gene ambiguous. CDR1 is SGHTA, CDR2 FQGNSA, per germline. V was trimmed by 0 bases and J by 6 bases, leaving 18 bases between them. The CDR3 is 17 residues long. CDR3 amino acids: CASSLALIRITSNEQFF. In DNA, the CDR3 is TGTGCCAGCAGCTTAGCGCTAATCAGGATTACTTCCAATGAGCAGTTCTTC.

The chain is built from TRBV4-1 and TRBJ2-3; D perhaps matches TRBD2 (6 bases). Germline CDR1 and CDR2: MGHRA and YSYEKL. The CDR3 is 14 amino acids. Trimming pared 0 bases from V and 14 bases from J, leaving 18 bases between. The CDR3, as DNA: TGCGCCAGCAGCCAAGACAGAAGGGGACTCGAGCGGTATTTT. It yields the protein CASSQDRRGLERYF.

The CDR3 DNA is TGTGCCAGCAGTTCCCTCTATGGGGCCAAACCCGGGGGGACCCAGTACTTC. This sequence encodes CASSSLYGAKPGGTQYF. The chain joins TRBV27 to TRBJ2-5, with D possibly TRBD2 on 6 matching bases. The CDR3 loop spans 17 amino acids. From germline, CDR1 is MNHEY and CDR2 SMNVEV (reference sequence). Trimming pared 4 bases from V and 7 bases from J, leaving 25 bases between.

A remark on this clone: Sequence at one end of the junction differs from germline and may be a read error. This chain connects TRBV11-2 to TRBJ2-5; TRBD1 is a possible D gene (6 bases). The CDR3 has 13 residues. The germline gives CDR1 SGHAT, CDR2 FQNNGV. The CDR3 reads CASSLDRSETQYF. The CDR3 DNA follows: TGTGCCAGCAGCCTAGACAGGTCAGAGACCCAGTACTTC. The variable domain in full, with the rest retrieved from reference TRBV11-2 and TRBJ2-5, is EAGVAQSPRYKIIEKRQSVAFWCNPISGHATLYWYQQILGQGPKLLIQFQNNGVVDDSQLPKDRFSAERLKGVDSTLKIQPAKLEDSAVYLCASSLDRSETQYFGPGTRLLVL.

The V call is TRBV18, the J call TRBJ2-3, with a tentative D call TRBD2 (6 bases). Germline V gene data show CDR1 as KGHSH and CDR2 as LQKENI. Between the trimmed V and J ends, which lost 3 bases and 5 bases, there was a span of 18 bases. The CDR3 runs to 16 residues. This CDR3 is CASSPQREQEGDTQYF. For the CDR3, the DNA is TGTGCCAGCTCACCCCAAAGGGAACAGGAGGGAGATACGCAGTATTTT.

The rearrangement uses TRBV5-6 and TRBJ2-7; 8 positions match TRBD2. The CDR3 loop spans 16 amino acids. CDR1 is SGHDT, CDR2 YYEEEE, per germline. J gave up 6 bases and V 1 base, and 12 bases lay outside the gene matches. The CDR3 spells CASSLSDSGIFGEQYV. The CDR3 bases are TGTGCCAGCAGCTTGTCAGATAGCGGGATTTTCGGCGAGCAGTACGTC.

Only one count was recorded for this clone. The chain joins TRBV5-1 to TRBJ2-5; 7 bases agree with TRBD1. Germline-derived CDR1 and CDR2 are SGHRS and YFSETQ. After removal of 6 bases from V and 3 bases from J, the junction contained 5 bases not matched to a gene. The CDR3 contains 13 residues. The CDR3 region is CASTEQGKETQYF. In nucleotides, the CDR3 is TGCGCCAGCACTGAACAGGGGAAAGAGACCCAGTACTTC.

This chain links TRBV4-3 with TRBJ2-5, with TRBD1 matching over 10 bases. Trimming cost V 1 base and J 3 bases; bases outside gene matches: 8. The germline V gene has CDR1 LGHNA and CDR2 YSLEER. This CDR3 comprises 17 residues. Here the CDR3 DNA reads TGCGCCAGCAGCCAAGGTCCACCGGGACAGGGGAAAGAGACCCAGTACTTC. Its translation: CASSQGPPGQGKETQYF.

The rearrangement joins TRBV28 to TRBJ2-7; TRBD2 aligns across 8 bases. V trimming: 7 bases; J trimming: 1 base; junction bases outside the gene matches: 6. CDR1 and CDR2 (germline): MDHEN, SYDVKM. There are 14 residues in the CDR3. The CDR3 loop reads CASTGTRVSYEQYF. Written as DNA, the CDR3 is TGTGCCAGCACCGGGACTAGAGTTTCCTACGAGCAGTACTTC.

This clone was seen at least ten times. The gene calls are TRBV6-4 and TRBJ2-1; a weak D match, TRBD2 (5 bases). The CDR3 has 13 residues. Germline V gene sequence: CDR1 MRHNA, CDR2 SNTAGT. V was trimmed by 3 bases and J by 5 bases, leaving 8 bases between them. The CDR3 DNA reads TGTGCCAGCAGTGAGGAGGTTCACAATGAGCAGTTCTTC. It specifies CASSEEVHNEQFF.

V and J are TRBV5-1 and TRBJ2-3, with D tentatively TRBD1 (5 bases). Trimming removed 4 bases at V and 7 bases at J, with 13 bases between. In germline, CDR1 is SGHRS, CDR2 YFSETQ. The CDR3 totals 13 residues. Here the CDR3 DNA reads TGCGCCAGCAGCCTACAGGATGCGAATACGCAGTATTTT. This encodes CASSLQDANTQYF. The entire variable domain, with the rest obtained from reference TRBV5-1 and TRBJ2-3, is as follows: KAGVTQTPRYLIKTRGQQVTLSCSPISGHRSVSWYQQTPGQGLQFLFEYFSETQRNKGNFPGRFSGRQFSNSRSEMNVSTLELGDSALYLCASSLQDANTQYFGPGTRLTVL.

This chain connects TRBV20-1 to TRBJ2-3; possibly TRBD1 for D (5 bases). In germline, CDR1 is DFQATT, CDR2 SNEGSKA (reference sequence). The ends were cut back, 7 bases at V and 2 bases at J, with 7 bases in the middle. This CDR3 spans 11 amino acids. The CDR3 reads CSGQTTDTQYF. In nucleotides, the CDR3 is TGCAGTGGACAGACCACAGATACGCAGTATTTT.

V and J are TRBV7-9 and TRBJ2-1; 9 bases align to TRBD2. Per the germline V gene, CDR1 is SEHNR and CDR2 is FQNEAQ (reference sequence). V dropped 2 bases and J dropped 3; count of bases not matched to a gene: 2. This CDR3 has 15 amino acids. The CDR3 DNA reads TGTGCCAGCAGCTTAAGCGGGAGGTTCTACAATGAGCAGTTCTTC. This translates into CASSLSGRFYNEQFF.

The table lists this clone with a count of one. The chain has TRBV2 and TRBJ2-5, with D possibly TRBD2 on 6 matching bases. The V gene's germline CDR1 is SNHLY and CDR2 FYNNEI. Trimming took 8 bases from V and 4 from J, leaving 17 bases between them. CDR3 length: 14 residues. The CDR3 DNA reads TGTGCCAGCGTCGGACGGGGAGGCGGAGAGACCCAGTACTTC. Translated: CASVGRGGGETQYF. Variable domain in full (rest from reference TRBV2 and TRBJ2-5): EPEVTQTPSHQVTQMGQEVILRCVPISNHLYFYWYRQILGQKVEFLVSFYNNEISEKSEIFDDQFSVERPDGSNFTLKIRSTKLEDSAMYFCASVGRGGGETQYFGPGTRLLVL.

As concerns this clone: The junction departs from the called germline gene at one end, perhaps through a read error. The CDR3 DNA reads as TGTGCTAGCAGCTTAGAGGGACAGTACAATGAGCAGTTCTTC. Amino acids: CASSLEGQYNEQFF. The chain employs TRBV7-7 and TRBJ2-1, with 7 nucleotides matching TRBD1. This CDR3 is built from 14 residues. From germline, CDR1 is SSHAT and CDR2 FNYEAQ (reference sequence).

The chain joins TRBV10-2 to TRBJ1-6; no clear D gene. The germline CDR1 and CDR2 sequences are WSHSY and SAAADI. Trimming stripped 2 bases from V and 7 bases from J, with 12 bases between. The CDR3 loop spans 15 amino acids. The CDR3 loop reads CASSERGSQNSPLHF. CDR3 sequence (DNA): TGCGCCAGCAGTGAGCGAGGGTCGCAGAATTCACCCCTCCACTTT.

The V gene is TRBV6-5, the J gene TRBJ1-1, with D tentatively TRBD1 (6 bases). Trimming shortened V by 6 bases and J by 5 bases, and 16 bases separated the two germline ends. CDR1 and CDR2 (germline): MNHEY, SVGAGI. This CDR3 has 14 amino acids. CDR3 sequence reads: CASRPQGRGTEAFF. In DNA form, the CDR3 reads TGTGCCAGCAGACCGCAGGGGCGTGGGACTGAAGCTTTCTTT.

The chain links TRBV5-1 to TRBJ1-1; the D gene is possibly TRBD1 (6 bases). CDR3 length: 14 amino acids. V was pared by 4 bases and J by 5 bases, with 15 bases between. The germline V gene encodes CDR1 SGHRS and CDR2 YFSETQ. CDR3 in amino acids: CASSRQVLETEAFF. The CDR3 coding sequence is TGCGCCAGCAGCAGACAGGTCTTGGAAACTGAAGCTTTCTTT. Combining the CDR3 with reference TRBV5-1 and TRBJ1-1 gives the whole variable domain KAGVTQTPRYLIKTRGQQVTLSCSPISGHRSVSWYQQTPGQGLQFLFEYFSETQRNKGNFPGRFSGRQFSNSRSEMNVSTLELGDSALYLCASSRQVLETEAFFGQGTRLTVV.

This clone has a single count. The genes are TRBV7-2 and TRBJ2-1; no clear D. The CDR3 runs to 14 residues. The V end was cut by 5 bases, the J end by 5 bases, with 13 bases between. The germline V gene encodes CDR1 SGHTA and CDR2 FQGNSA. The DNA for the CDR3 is TGTGCCAGCAGCCGTAAGACTGGCAACAATGAGCAGTTCTTC. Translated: CASSRKTGNNEQFF.

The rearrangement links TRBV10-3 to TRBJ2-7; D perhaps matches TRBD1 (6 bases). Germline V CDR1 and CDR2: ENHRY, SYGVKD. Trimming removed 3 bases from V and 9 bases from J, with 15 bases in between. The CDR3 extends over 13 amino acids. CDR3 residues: CAISDPGQQGQYV. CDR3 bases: TGTGCCATCAGTGACCCCGGACAGCAAGGGCAGTACGTC.

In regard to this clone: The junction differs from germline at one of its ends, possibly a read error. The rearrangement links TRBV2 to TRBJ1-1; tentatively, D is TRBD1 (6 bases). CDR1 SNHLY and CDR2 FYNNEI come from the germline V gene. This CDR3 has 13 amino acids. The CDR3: CASSVSGPTGDNF. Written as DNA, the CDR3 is TGTGCCAGCAGTGTTTCGGGCCCGACCGGGGACAACTTT.

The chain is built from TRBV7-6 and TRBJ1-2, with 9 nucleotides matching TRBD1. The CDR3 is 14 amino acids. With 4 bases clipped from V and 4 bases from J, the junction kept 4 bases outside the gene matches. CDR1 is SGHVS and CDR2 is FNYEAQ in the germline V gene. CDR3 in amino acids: CASSSGQGTYGYTF. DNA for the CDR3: TGTGCCAGCAGCTCCGGACAGGGGACCTATGGCTACACCTTC.

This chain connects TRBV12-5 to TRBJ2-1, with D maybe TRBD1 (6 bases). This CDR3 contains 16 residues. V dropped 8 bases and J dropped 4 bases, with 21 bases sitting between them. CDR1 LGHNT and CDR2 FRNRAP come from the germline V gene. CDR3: CASLGTKTGKYNEQFF. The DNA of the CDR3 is TGTGCTAGTCTTGGGACAAAAACAGGGAAATACAATGAGCAGTTCTTC.